The clone carrying this T cell receptor (beta chain) is judged medium-sized. The sample belongs to a study of T and B cells in COVID-19 patients. Study in general: About 90% of the roughly 20 active-infection patients had comorbidities associated with unfavorable COVID-19 outcome.

The CDR3 sequence is 13 residues long. Germline V gene lookup returns CDR1 PRHDT and CDR2 FYEKMQ (reference sequence). Trimming took off 4 bases at V and 5 bases at J, with 12 bases between the two ends. Multiplex PCR with BIOMED2 TRB-A/B primer pools amplified TRB rearrangements. MiXCR, applied by TCRdb to the multiplex PCR reads, yields one record per CDR3 protein. The data contain 2,500 or so distinct CDR3 sequences, approximately 25% of them singletons. From blood, roughly 250-550 ng of genomic DNA served as TRB template. This chain joins TRBV13 and TRBJ2-7, with unresolved D. The origin of this receptor is a human donor with active COVID-19. Sequencing was done on a sample of blood. In DNA form, the CDR3 reads TGTGCCAGCAGCTCCATTAGCATCAACGAGCAGTACTTC. It translates to CASSSISINEQYF.